This is a list of T cell receptor beta chains from one sample in a study of T cell changes during pregnancy in multiple sclerosis. TCRdb's copy holds only in-frame clones and misses some; the assay was immunoSEQ multiplex PCR. The table lists about 40,000 clones, approximately 90% of them singletons, with under 1.5% in the top ten. The source material was CD4+ T cells from peripheral blood mononuclear cells, sampled in the second trimester of pregnancy. The receptors here all came from a female donor with multiple sclerosis, enrolled in a pregnancy study. The conserved cysteine and the conserved F or W are not part of the CDR3 here. Size values are once, few and many counts, or a class for expanded clones, and some rows have none.

>-|13|TRBJ1-3|TRBV2
ASSMSGPVGNTIY
>-|12|TRBJ1-1|TRBV7-6
ASSLHEVNTEAF
>-|15|TRBJ2-1|TRBV5-1
ASSLSTPWSSYNEQF
>-|14|TRBJ2-3|TRBV7-6
ASSLQPGRFTDTQY
>-|15|TRBJ2-5|TRBV7-9
ASSLAGGGIRMETQY
>once|11|TRBJ1-5|TRBV28
ASSFRGIQPQH
>-|13|TRBJ2-2|TRBV10-3
AISESTGNTGELF
>-|11|TRBJ2-7|TRBV25-1
ASSEPGLPEQY
>-|12|TRBJ1-5|TRBV2
ASSDRTVNQPQH
>-|12|TRBJ2-1|TRBV10-3
AHRGQNTYNEQF
>once|12|TRBJ2-1|TRBV7-8
ASSLITSGHQQF
>-|12|TRBJ1-6|TRBV14
ASSQVLSNSPLH
>-|16|TRBJ2-6|TRBV25-1
ASSEPGQGGTGANVLT
>-|13|TRBJ2-7|TRBV7-9
ASSSGREAAYEQY
>-|11|TRBJ2-3|TRBV30
AWKASGIDTQY
>-|12|TRBJ1-1|TRBV29-1
SVGGGRGNTEAF
>-|12|TRBJ1-1|TRBV27
ASRQARSNTEAF
>-|15|TRBJ2-2|TRBV7-2
ASSLVGGGSNTGELF
>-|13|TRBJ2-6|TRBV6-1
ASSPRAPGANVLT
>-|10|TRBJ2-5|TRBV6-1
ASFSAGGTQY
>-|12|TRBJ1-1|TRBV7-9
ASSPDRGFTEAF
>-|14|TRBJ2-7|TRBV28
ASSKPPDRRMLEQY
>once|13|TRBJ2-1|TRBV2
ASRHYRDSYNEQF
>-|15|TRBJ2-6|TRBV28
ASSKNSGYPGANVLT
>-|10|TRBJ2-2|TRBV7-8
ASSLVSGELF
>-|17|TRBJ1-5|TRBV7-8
ASSQVAGTDFYSNQPQH
>few|14|TRBJ2-1|TRBV7-2
ASSWRTSGRAYEQF
>-|11|TRBJ2-4|TRBV28
ATWTPEKNIQY
>-|12|TRBJ1-3|TRBV28
ASSLTGVGNTIY
>-|13|TRBJ2-1|TRBV15
ATSRDLWETNEQF
>-|12|TRBJ2-5|TRBV28
ASSSPGPQETQY
>once|12|TRBJ2-7|TRBV5-1
ASSSRTSSYEQY
>-|14|TRBJ1-5|TRBV28
ASSPTGGGEAQPQH
>once|15|TRBJ1-5|TRBV7-8
ASSFGQGDHSNQPQH
>-|14|TRBJ2-3|TRBV28
ASSLRTSGGYYTQY
>-|11|TRBJ2-1|TRBV11-3
ASSLGLHNEQF